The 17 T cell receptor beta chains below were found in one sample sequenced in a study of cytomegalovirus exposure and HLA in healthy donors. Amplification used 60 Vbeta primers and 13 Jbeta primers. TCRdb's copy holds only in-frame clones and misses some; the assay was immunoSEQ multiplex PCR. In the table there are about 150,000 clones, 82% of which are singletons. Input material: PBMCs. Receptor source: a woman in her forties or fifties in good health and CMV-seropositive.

The CDR3 protein is CASSEFPWGGTEAFF. The CDR3 region has the DNA TGTGCCAGCAGTGAATTCCCCTGGGGGGGGACTGAAGCTTTCTTT. V usage is TRBV2 and J usage is TRBJ1-1, with a tentative D call TRBD1 (5 bases). The CDR3 consists of 15 residues. V was cut by 2 bases and J by 5 bases, with 15 bases left in between. Germline loops: CDR1 SNHLY, CDR2 FYNNEI.

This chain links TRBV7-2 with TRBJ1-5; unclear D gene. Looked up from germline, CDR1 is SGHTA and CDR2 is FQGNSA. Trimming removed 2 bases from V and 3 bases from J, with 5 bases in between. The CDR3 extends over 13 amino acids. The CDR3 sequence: CASSLSFNQPQHF. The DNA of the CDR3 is TGTGCCAGCAGCTTAAGCTTCAATCAGCCCCAGCATTTT.

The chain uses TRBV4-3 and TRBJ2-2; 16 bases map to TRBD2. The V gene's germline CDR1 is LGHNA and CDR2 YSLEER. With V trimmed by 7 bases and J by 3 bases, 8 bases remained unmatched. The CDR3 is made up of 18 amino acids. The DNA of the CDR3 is TGCGCCAGCACCCCGGGACTAGCGGGGGGGGCGGACACCGGGGAGCTGTTTTTT. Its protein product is CASTPGLAGGADTGELFF.

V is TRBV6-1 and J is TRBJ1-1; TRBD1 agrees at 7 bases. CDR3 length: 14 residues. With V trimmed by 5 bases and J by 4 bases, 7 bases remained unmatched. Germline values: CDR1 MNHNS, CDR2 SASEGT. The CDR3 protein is CASSKQGFGTEAFF. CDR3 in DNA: TGTGCCAGCAGTAAACAGGGGTTCGGCACTGAAGCTTTCTTT.

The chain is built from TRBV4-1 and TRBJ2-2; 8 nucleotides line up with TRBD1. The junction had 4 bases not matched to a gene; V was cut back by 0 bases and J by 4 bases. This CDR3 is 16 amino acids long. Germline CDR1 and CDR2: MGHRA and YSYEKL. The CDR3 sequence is CASSQDQGAVTGELFF. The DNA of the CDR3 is TGCGCCAGCAGCCAAGATCAGGGGGCGGTCACCGGGGAGCTGTTTTTT.

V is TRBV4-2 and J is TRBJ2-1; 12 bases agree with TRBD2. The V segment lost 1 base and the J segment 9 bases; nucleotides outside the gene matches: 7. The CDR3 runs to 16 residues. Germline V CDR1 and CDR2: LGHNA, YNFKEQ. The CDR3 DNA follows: TGTGCCAGCAGCCAAGTCCTAGCGGGAGGGCCCGTTGAGCAGTTCTTC. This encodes CASSQVLAGGPVEQFF.

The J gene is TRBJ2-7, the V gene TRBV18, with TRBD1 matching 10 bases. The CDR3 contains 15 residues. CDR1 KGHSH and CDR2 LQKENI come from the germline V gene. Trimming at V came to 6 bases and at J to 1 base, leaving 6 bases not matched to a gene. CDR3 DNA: TGTGCCAGCTCCCTCGGACAGGGGGAATCCTACGAGCAGTACTTC. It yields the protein CASSLGQGESYEQYF.

In DNA, the CDR3 is TGTGCCAGCAGTTTCCGGAGTGAAGCTTTCTTT. It encodes CASSFRSEAFF. This rearrangement joins TRBV7-9 to TRBJ1-1; unclear D gene. The germline V and J ends were trimmed by 6 bases and 7 bases, with 9 bases remaining between them. The germline V gene encodes CDR1 SEHNR and CDR2 FQNEAQ (reference sequence). The CDR3 spans 11 residues.

The CDR3 protein is CASSFLQGAYTEAFF. For the CDR3, the DNA is TGTGCCAGCAGTTTCTTACAGGGGGCTTACACTGAAGCTTTCTTT. The rearrangement joins TRBV6-5 to TRBJ1-1; 9 positions match TRBD1. The CDR3 is made up of 15 amino acids. The V and J ends lost 4 bases and 3 bases, in that order; junction bases with no gene match: 6. Germline-derived CDR1 and CDR2 are MNHEY and SVGAGI.

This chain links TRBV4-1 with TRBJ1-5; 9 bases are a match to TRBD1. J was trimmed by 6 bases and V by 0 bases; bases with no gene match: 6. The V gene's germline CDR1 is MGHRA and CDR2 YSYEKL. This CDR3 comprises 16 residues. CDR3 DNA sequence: TGCGCCAGCAGCCAAGACCCACAGGGGGCCGCTCAGCCCCAGCATTTT. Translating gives CASSQDPQGAAQPQHF.

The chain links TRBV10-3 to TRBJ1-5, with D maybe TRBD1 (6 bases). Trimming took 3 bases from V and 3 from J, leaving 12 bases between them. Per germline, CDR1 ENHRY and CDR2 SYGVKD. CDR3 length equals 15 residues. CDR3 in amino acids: CAISDSGGPNQPQHF. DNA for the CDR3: TGTGCCATCAGTGATTCTGGGGGCCCCAATCAGCCCCAGCATTTT.

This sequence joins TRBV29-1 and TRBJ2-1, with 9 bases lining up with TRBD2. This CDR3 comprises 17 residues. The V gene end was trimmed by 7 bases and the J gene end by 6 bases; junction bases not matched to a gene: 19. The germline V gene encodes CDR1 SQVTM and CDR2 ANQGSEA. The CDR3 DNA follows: TGCAGCGCCACCCAGAGTTCTAGCGGGATCTTGGGCAATGAGCAGTTCTTC. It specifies CSATQSSSGILGNEQFF.

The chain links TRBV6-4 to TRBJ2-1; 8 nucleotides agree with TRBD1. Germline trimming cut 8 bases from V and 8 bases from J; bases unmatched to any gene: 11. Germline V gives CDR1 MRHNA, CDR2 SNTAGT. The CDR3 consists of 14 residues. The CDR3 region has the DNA TGTGCCAGCGCGGCGACAGGGGCAACGGATGAGCAGTTCTTC. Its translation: CASAATGATDEQFF.

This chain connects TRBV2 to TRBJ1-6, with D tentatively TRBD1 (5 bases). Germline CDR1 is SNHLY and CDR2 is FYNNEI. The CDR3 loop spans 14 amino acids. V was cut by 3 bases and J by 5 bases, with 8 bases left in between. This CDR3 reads CASSDQGHNSPLHF. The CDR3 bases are TGTGCCAGCAGTGACCAGGGCCATAATTCACCCCTCCACTTT.

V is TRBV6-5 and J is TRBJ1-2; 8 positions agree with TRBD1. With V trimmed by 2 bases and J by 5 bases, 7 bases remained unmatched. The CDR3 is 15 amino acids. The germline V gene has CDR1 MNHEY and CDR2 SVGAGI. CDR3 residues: CASSYTGTGTYGYTF. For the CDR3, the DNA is TGTGCCAGCAGTTACACCGGGACAGGAACGTATGGCTACACCTTC.

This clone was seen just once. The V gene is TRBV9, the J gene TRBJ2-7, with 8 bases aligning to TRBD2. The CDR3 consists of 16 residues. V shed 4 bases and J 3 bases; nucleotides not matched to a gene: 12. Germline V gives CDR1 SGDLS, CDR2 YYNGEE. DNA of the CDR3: TGTGCCAGCAGCTACATTAGCGGAGCGGGAGTCTACGAGCAGTACTTC. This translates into CASSYISGAGVYEQYF.

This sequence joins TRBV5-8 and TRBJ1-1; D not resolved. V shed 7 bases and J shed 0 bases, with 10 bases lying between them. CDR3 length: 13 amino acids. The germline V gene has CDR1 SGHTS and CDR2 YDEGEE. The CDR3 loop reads CASGLRVNTEAFF. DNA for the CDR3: TGTGCCAGCGGACTAAGAGTGAACACTGAAGCTTTCTTT.